The 2 T cell receptor beta chains below all came from one sample that was sequenced in a study of post-analysis software for immune sequencing data. Study results and caveats: Included in a set of five TRBV segments more frequent in patients than controls were TRBV5-6, TRBV5-1 and TRBV20-1.

Every TCR beta cDNA library bore unique molecular identifiers. MiXCR, applied by TCRdb to the PCR reads, yields one record per CDR3 protein. In the table there are about 400,000 distinct CDR3 sequences, about a third of which are singletons. Antigens for these TCRs are unknown. Material: blood. These receptors originate from a girl aged 10-17 years with multiple sclerosis.

The chain employs TRBV10-3 and TRBJ1-1, with no clear D. The CDR3 contains 13 residues. Germline V gene sequence: CDR1 ENHRY, CDR2 SYGVKD. Trimming cost V 11 bases and J 0 bases, with 13 bases left between them. For the CDR3, the DNA is TGTGCCGTCGGATACAACATGAACACTGAAGCTTTCTTT. This gives the protein CAVGYNMNTEAFF.

This rearrangement joins TRBV27 to TRBJ2-7, with TRBD1 matching 10 bases. Germline assignment: CDR1 MNHEY and CDR2 SMNVEV (reference sequence). The CDR3 is 13 amino acids. V lost 4 bases to trimming and J lost 6 bases; unmatched junction nucleotides: 3. The CDR3 reads CASSSGQGGEQYF. The DNA for the CDR3 is TGTGCCAGCAGTTCTGGACAGGGGGGCGAGCAGTACTTC.